This T cell receptor beta chain is drawn from a study of cytomegalovirus exposure and HLA in healthy donors. For this clone: Its specificity is not known.

Study-level points and caveats: TCR beta sequences reportedly predicted most subjects' HLA-A and HLA-B alleles accurately.

The PCR used 60 Vbeta and 13 Jbeta primers. Assay: immunoSEQ multiplex PCR; the TCRdb copy retains only in-frame clones and omits some. Found here are 150,000 or so clones, 70% to 80% of them singletons; the top ten hold approximately 15%. Each donor was healthy, and each was a bone marrow donor. Trimming stripped 2 bases from V and 2 bases from J, with 4 bases between. CDR1 and CDR2 from the germline V gene are MDHEN and SYDVKM. The CDR3 contains 12 residues. V and J are TRBV28 and TRBJ2-7; D is unresolved. Sequences were obtained from PBMCs. The TCR was taken from a woman aged 40 to 50 in good health and CMV-seronegative. The CDR3 sequence: CASSLQAYEQYF. CDR3 sequence (DNA): TGTGCCAGCAGTTTACAGGCCTACGAGCAGTACTTC.